This T cell receptor (beta chain) was identified in a study of blood T cell repertoires in COVID-19. TCRdb's copy holds only in-frame clones and misses some; the assay was immunoSEQ multiplex PCR. This sample has 100,000 to 150,000 clones, with over 75% found just once. Patients of the Seattle cohort, enrolled during active infection, were followed longitudinally. Germline-derived CDR1 and CDR2 are MNHEY and SVGAGI. The germline V and J ends were trimmed by 8 bases and 0 bases, with 11 bases remaining between them. The CDR3 length is 14 residues. The genes are TRBV6-5 and TRBJ2-1; tentatively, D is TRBD2 (6 bases). The clonotype originates from a man aged 25-45 years with COVID-19, enrolled during active disease. Sequencing was carried out using peripheral blood. In DNA form, the CDR3 reads TGTGCCAGCCTAGCGCCCATCTCCTACAATGAGCAGTTCTTC. This encodes CASLAPISYNEQFF.